This T cell receptor beta chain emerged from a study of identical twins. The study, taken as a whole, reports: In cord blood, abundant beta clonotypes had fewer insertions; memory showed no trend.

TCRdb passed the 5' RACE reads through MiXCR, listing each CDR3 protein once. The repertoire has 400,000 to 600,000 distinct CDR3 sequences, around 24% of them found once; the top ten carry 0.45% to 0.5%. This clonotype was counted only a few times. Its antigen is undetermined. No donor was unhealthy or non-Caucasian. These same records also appear under a second study, on yellow fever vaccine responses in identical twins. From that report: Twins' vaccine T cell responses were reported to seem partly convergent and partly personalized.

This clonotype was sampled from a woman younger than 35 in good health. Sequencing was done on a sample of CD4+ T cells sorted from blood.

CDR3 sequence reads: CSADGYKGLTKNEQFF. The CDR3 region has the DNA TGCAGCGCCGATGGCTATAAGGGGCTAACCAAAAATGAGCAGTTCTTC. The chain joins TRBV29-1 to TRBJ2-1, with TRBD1 as a possible D gene (5 bases). This CDR3 comprises 16 residues. Trimming removed 7 bases from V and 7 bases from J, with 26 bases in between. Germline lookup yields CDR1 SQVTM and CDR2 ANQGSEA.